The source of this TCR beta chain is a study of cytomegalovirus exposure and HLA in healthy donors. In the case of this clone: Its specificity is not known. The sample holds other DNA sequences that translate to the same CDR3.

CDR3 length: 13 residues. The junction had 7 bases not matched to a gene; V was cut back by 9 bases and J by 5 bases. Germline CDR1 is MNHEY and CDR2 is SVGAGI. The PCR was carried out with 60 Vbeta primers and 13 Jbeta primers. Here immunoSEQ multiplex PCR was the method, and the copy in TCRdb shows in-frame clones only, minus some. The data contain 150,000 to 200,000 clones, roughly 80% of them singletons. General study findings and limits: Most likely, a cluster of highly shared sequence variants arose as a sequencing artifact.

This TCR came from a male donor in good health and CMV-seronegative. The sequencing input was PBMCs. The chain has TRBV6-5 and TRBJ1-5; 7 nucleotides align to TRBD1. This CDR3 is CASRPDRDQPQHF. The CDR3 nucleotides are TGTGCCAGTAGACCTGACAGGGATCAGCCCCAGCATTTT.